These T cell receptor beta chains were read from a single sample in a study of cytomegalovirus exposure and HLA in healthy donors. Profiling relied on immunoSEQ multiplex PCR, and the TCRdb table lists in-frame clones only, not all of them. The table includes some 120,000 clones, around 79% detected once. Specimen: PBMCs. The receptors here all came from a middle-aged woman in good health and CMV-seronegative. Both conserved end residues are trimmed from each CDR3. Each record gives: J gene, V gene, clone size, D gene, CDR3 protein. D genes are given only for firm matches. Size is stated for part of the rows, as once, few or many counts, or as a class when the clone is expanded.

J gene: TRBJ2-3
V gene: TRBV7-8
clone size: -
D gene: TRBD1
CDR3 protein: ASSSQGAMADTQY

J gene: TRBJ1-1
V gene: TRBV6-5
clone size: -
D gene: -
CDR3 protein: ASQDMTNTEAF

J gene: TRBJ2-1
V gene: TRBV19
clone size: -
D gene: TRBD2
CDR3 protein: ASSIDRLAGYNEQF

J gene: TRBJ2-6
V gene: TRBV4-3
clone size: -
D gene: -
CDR3 protein: ASSHLQGTGANVLT

J gene: TRBJ1-2
V gene: TRBV4-3
clone size: once
D gene: TRBD1
CDR3 protein: ASSQVGTGGELGYT

J gene: TRBJ1-5
V gene: TRBV5-5
clone size: -
D gene: TRBD1
CDR3 protein: ASSTLLTGVNQPQH

J gene: TRBJ2-3
V gene: TRBV27
clone size: few
D gene: -
CDR3 protein: ASSLSTGAYTDTQY

J gene: TRBJ1-2
V gene: TRBV4-1
clone size: medium-sized
D gene: TRBD1
CDR3 protein: ASSQSTGGFYGYT

J gene: TRBJ1-2
V gene: TRBV4-2
clone size: -
D gene: -
CDR3 protein: ASSDYQGNYGYT

J gene: TRBJ2-3
V gene: TRBV6-4
clone size: -
D gene: -
CDR3 protein: ASSDSEGGGDTQY

J gene: TRBJ1-2
V gene: TRBV5-6
clone size: few
D gene: -
CDR3 protein: ASSLESGARSGYT

J gene: TRBJ2-3
V gene: TRBV7-8
clone size: -
D gene: TRBD2
CDR3 protein: ASSARTGGMADTQY

J gene: TRBJ1-5
V gene: TRBV7-9
clone size: few
D gene: -
CDR3 protein: ASSDGGSQPQH

J gene: TRBJ2-3
V gene: TRBV5-1
clone size: few
D gene: TRBD2
CDR3 protein: ASRLGSSGGAGADTQY

J gene: TRBJ1-4
V gene: TRBV14
clone size: -
D gene: TRBD1
CDR3 protein: ASSQTGVGEKLF

J gene: TRBJ1-2
V gene: TRBV11-2
clone size: -
D gene: TRBD1
CDR3 protein: ASSLGPDRGSGYT

J gene: TRBJ2-7
V gene: TRBV5-1
clone size: few
D gene: TRBD2
CDR3 protein: ASSLEGLAADYEQY

J gene: TRBJ2-7
V gene: TRBV19
clone size: -
D gene: TRBD1
CDR3 protein: ASSVGQGGFYEQY

J gene: TRBJ2-3
V gene: TRBV11-3
clone size: -
D gene: -
CDR3 protein: ASSPNTDTQY

J gene: TRBJ2-7
V gene: TRBV4-2
clone size: once
D gene: TRBD2
CDR3 protein: ASSQDPAGDYEQY

J gene: TRBJ1-4
V gene: TRBV6-6
clone size: -
D gene: TRBD1
CDR3 protein: ASSSRDRHNEKLF

J gene: TRBJ2-1
V gene: TRBV7-9
clone size: once
D gene: -
CDR3 protein: ASSLALIEGNEQF

J gene: TRBJ2-7
V gene: TRBV2
clone size: -
D gene: -
CDR3 protein: ASSEVLSQQY

J gene: TRBJ1-2
V gene: TRBV4-2
clone size: few
D gene: -
CDR3 protein: ASSQDSGGDYGYT

J gene: TRBJ2-7
V gene: TRBV5-5
clone size: -
D gene: -
CDR3 protein: ASSLGVTASSYEQY

J gene: TRBJ2-1
V gene: TRBV6-6
clone size: -
D gene: TRBD1
CDR3 protein: ASRSTQGVPFNEQF

J gene: TRBJ2-7
V gene: TRBV18
clone size: -
D gene: TRBD2
CDR3 protein: ASSPGLALEEQY

J gene: TRBJ2-1
V gene: TRBV30
clone size: -
D gene: -
CDR3 protein: AWSRGANNEQF

J gene: TRBJ2-7
V gene: TRBV6-1
clone size: few
D gene: TRBD1
CDR3 protein: ASSTGGATYEQY

J gene: TRBJ1-6
V gene: TRBV7-3
clone size: few
D gene: -
CDR3 protein: ASSRGGRDSPLH

J gene: TRBJ2-7
V gene: TRBV6-1
clone size: -
D gene: TRBD2
CDR3 protein: ATLQRLAGSYEQY

J gene: TRBJ2-3
V gene: TRBV4-3
clone size: -
D gene: -
CDR3 protein: ASSQESGDLDTQY

J gene: TRBJ2-1
V gene: TRBV29-1
clone size: -
D gene: TRBD1
CDR3 protein: SVGGASGQGHNEQF

J gene: TRBJ2-6
V gene: TRBV2
clone size: -
D gene: -
CDR3 protein: ASSEAPLWGEANGANVLT

J gene: TRBJ2-3
V gene: TRBV5-5
clone size: few
D gene: TRBD2
CDR3 protein: ASSFREATDTQY

J gene: TRBJ1-5
V gene: TRBV7-2
clone size: -
D gene: TRBD1
CDR3 protein: ASREGTGNQPQH

J gene: TRBJ2-6
V gene: TRBV5-1
clone size: -
D gene: -
CDR3 protein: ASSFYSGANVLT

J gene: TRBJ1-1
V gene: TRBV19
clone size: -
D gene: -
CDR3 protein: ASRTAEFETSEAF

J gene: TRBJ2-7
V gene: TRBV4-3
clone size: -
D gene: TRBD1
CDR3 protein: ASSPGQAPPYEQY

J gene: TRBJ2-2
V gene: TRBV6-4
clone size: -
D gene: TRBD1
CDR3 protein: ASRRDRGNTGELF

J gene: TRBJ2-7
V gene: TRBV2
clone size: -
D gene: -
CDR3 protein: ASTRSYEQY

J gene: TRBJ2-7
V gene: TRBV7-2
clone size: -
D gene: -
CDR3 protein: ASSPRGGGSSYEQY

J gene: TRBJ1-5
V gene: TRBV6-1
clone size: once
D gene: -
CDR3 protein: ASSVGGASQPQH

J gene: TRBJ1-6
V gene: TRBV7-8
clone size: -
D gene: -
CDR3 protein: ASSSTGGPRISPLH

J gene: TRBJ2-5
V gene: TRBV6-1
clone size: -
D gene: TRBD1
CDR3 protein: ASSEGQGVVETQY

J gene: TRBJ2-7
V gene: TRBV7-3
clone size: once
D gene: TRBD1
CDR3 protein: ASSFGQGREQY

J gene: TRBJ2-6
V gene: TRBV19
clone size: -
D gene: -
CDR3 protein: ASSMGASGANVLT

J gene: TRBJ2-7
V gene: TRBV6-5
clone size: few
D gene: -
CDR3 protein: ASSARGSQY

J gene: TRBJ1-2
V gene: TRBV4-3
clone size: -
D gene: -
CDR3 protein: ASSQDAGKTYGYT

J gene: TRBJ2-7
V gene: TRBV7-6
clone size: -
D gene: -
CDR3 protein: ASSWTDLHEQY

J gene: TRBJ1-2
V gene: TRBV7-3
clone size: few
D gene: -
CDR3 protein: ASSLTPSGAYGYT

J gene: TRBJ1-1
V gene: TRBV19
clone size: few
D gene: -
CDR3 protein: ASSTGNRNTEAF

J gene: TRBJ1-4
V gene: TRBV2
clone size: few
D gene: TRBD1
CDR3 protein: ASSEAGRGRNNEKLF

J gene: TRBJ2-7
V gene: TRBV29-1
clone size: -
D gene: TRBD2
CDR3 protein: SVERGSGGSYEQY

J gene: TRBJ1-1
V gene: TRBV5-1
clone size: -
D gene: -
CDR3 protein: ASSLGGKNEAF